One and the same sample provided the 28 T cell receptor beta chains below, sequenced in a study of blood T cells in healthy people across ages. A second PCR of about 6 to 12 cycles used a sample-barcoded 5' primer and a J-beta primer mix. MiXCR was run by TCRdb on the 5' RACE reads, yielding one entry per CDR3 protein. Of 650,000 to 950,000 distinct CDR3 sequences in the sample, around 43% were seen once. Sequencing input: blood. All receptors come from a man between 60 and 75 years old in good health.

Here the CDR3 DNA reads TGTGCCAGCAGCTCCTGGACGCCGACCTACGAGCAGTACTTC. Its translation is CASSSWTPTYEQYF. The chain carries TRBV7-9 and TRBJ2-7; no definite D call. Germline values: CDR1 SEHNR, CDR2 FQNEAQ (reference sequence). The CDR3 totals 14 residues. Trimming pared 4 bases from V and 2 bases from J, leaving 12 bases between. Full variable domain (outside the CDR3, taken from reference TRBV7-9 and TRBJ2-7): DTGVSQNPRHKITKRGQNVTFRCDPISEHNRLYWYRQTLGQGPEFLTYFQNEAQLEKSRLLSDRFSAERPKGSFSTLEIQRTEQGDSAMYLCASSSWTPTYEQYFGPGTRLTVT.

The rearrangement joins TRBV18 to TRBJ1-1; TRBD1 aligns across 8 bases. Trimming cost V 2 bases and J 11 bases; bases outside gene matches: 4. The CDR3 is 12 amino acids. CDR1 is KGHSH and CDR2 is LQKENI in the germline V gene. Here the CDR3 DNA reads TGTGCCAGCTCACCATCCCGGGACAGGGCTTTCTTT. Its translation is CASSPSRDRAFF.

This chain links TRBV27 with TRBJ2-5; 8 bases align to TRBD1. Germline assignment: CDR1 MNHEY and CDR2 SMNVEV (reference sequence). V was clipped by 6 bases and J by 5 bases; unmatched bases: 5. This CDR3 is 13 amino acids long. In DNA, the CDR3 is TGTGCCAGCAGACAGACAGGGGCGGAGACCCAGTACTTC. This encodes CASRQTGAETQYF.

The J gene is TRBJ2-7, the V gene TRBV5-1; D may match TRBD1 or TRBD2 (5 bases each). V was clipped by 4 bases and J by 0 bases, with 14 bases between them. Per the germline V gene, CDR1 is SGHRS and CDR2 is YFSETQ. This CDR3 spans 15 amino acids. The CDR3 sequence: CASSDRDGISYEQYF. The CDR3 DNA reads TGCGCCAGCAGCGACCGGGACGGTATCTCCTACGAGCAGTACTTC.

The chain couples TRBV7-8 to TRBJ2-7; 7 bases are a match to TRBD1. CDR1 SGHVS and CDR2 FQNEAQ come from the germline V gene. V lost 5 bases and J lost 4; bases outside the gene matches: 17. There are 17 residues in the CDR3. In DNA form, the CDR3 reads TGTGCCAGCAGCACGAGCCACGGACAGGTTGGGCTATACGAGCAGTACTTC. Translated: CASSTSHGQVGLYEQYF.

This clonotype came up a few times. The J gene is TRBJ2-7, the V gene TRBV20-1, with D possibly matching TRBD1 (5 bases). The germline V gene has CDR1 DFQATT and CDR2 SNEGSKA (reference sequence). The CDR3 has 12 amino acids. V shed 6 bases and J shed 2 bases, with 11 bases lying between them. The chain's CDR3 is CSAREETYEQYF. The CDR3 coding sequence is TGCAGTGCCAGGGAAGAAACCTACGAGCAGTACTTC.

This clonotype was seen only a few times. An end of the junction differs from the germline gene, which may be a read error. The V call is TRBV30, the J call TRBJ2-1; weak D call: TRBD2 (5 bases). In germline, CDR1 is GTSNPN, CDR2 SVGIG (reference sequence). CDR3 size: 11 residues. The CDR3 is CAGSVTHEQFF. DNA for the CDR3: TGTGCCGGGAGTGTAACACATGAGCAGTTCTTC.

This chain's CDR3 is CSASTRGGALAKNIQYF. The CDR3 DNA is TGCAGTGCTAGTACCAGGGGGGGGGCTCTAGCCAAAAACATTCAGTACTTC. The chain recombines TRBV20-1 with TRBJ2-4; D is perhaps TRBD1 or TRBD2 (7 bases each). Germline loops: CDR1 DFQATT, CDR2 SNEGSKA (reference sequence). This CDR3 spans 17 amino acids. The V and J ends lost 3 bases and 0 bases respectively, with 18 bases between them.

This sequence joins TRBV15 and TRBJ1-1; D is unresolved. Germline V gives CDR1 LNHNV, CDR2 YYDKDF (reference sequence). The CDR3 length is 14 residues. Trimming cost V 6 bases and J 0 bases, with 11 bases left between them. Here the CDR3 reads CATRRRLMNTEAFF. The CDR3 region has the DNA TGTGCCACCAGACGACGGCTTATGAACACTGAAGCTTTCTTT.

The chain carries TRBV10-3 and TRBJ1-4; a possible D gene is TRBD1 (6 bases). CDR3 length: 15 amino acids. Per germline, CDR1 ENHRY and CDR2 SYGVKD. The V gene lost 0 bases and the J gene lost 10 bases, with 15 bases spanning the gap. CDR3 region: CAISESRTGRRKLFF. CDR3 in DNA: TGTGCCATCAGTGAGTCGCGTACAGGGAGGAGAAAACTGTTTTTT.

This rearrangement joins TRBV7-2 to TRBJ1-2; 9 bases fit TRBD1. CDR1 is SGHTA, CDR2 FQGNSA, per germline. The CDR3 sequence is 15 residues long. After removal of 4 bases from V and 6 bases from J, the junction contained 9 bases not matched to a gene. The CDR3 nucleotides are TGTGCCAGCAGCTATGTTGGGACAGGGTGGAATGGCTACACCTTC. Translated: CASSYVGTGWNGYTF.

V gene TRBV6-2 or TRBV6-3 combines with J gene TRBJ1-1, with a possible D match to TRBD1 (6 bases). The CDR3 covers 13 residues. V was cut by 10 bases and J by 3 bases, with 15 bases left in between. Per germline, CDR1 MNHEY and CDR2 SVGEGT. The CDR3 DNA sequence: TGTGCCAACAGCGATACAGGGTACACTGAAGCTTTCTTT. Translated: CANSDTGYTEAFF.

The genes are TRBV3-1 and TRBJ1-1; maybe TRBD1 (5 bases). CDR3 length: 16 amino acids. In germline, CDR1 is LGHDT, CDR2 YNNKEL (reference sequence). Trimming left V 4 bases short and J 4 bases short, with 19 bases between. The CDR3 coding sequence is TGTGCCAGCAGCCCTGCCGGGACGTTAAGTCCCACTGAAGCTTTCTTT. As protein: CASSPAGTLSPTEAFF.

This clonotype was picked up a small number of times. This rearrangement joins TRBV7-2 to TRBJ2-1, with D possibly being TRBD2 (5 bases). V was clipped by 5 bases and J by 10 bases, with 12 bases between them. Germline V gene sequence: CDR1 SGHTA, CDR2 FQGNSA. The CDR3 has 12 amino acids. CDR3 region: CASSRGGYEQFF. The CDR3 bases are TGTGCCAGCAGCCGAGGAGGATACGAGCAGTTCTTC.

The V gene is TRBV6-5, the J gene TRBJ1-5; unclear D gene. V dropped 6 bases and J dropped 6 bases, with 15 bases sitting between them. CDR3 length equals 14 residues. Germline CDR1 is MNHEY and CDR2 is SVGAGI. As DNA, the CDR3 is TGTGCCAGCAGCCTAGGGCACAAGGGTCAGCCCCAGCATTTT. Translated, it gives CASSLGHKGQPQHF.

The V gene is TRBV19, the J gene TRBJ2-7; TRBD1 is a possible D gene (7 bases). This CDR3 is 15 amino acids long. CDR1 and CDR2 from the germline V gene are LNHDA and SQIVND (reference sequence). Trimming shortened V by 6 bases and J by 0 bases, and 15 bases separated the two germline ends. The CDR3 coding sequence is TGTGCCAGTAGCAGCAGGGGGGCTGCCTCCTACGAGCAGTACTTC. Its protein product is CASSSRGAASYEQYF. The full variable domain, completed using reference TRBV19 and TRBJ2-7, is DGGITQSPKYLFRKEGQNVTLSCEQNLNHDAMYWYRQDPGQGLRLIYYSQIVNDFQKGDIAEGYSVSREKKESFPLTVTSAQKNPTAFYLCASSSRGAASYEQYFGPGTRLTVT.

The chain combines TRBV27 with TRBJ2-2, with D possibly matching TRBD2 (6 bases). Between the trimmed V and J ends, which lost 7 bases and 6 bases, there was a span of 12 bases. Germline assignment: CDR1 MNHEY and CDR2 SMNVEV (reference sequence). The CDR3 loop spans 13 amino acids. The CDR3 nucleotides read TGTGCCAGCACCTGGGGGAGGCCCGGGGAGCTGTTTTTT. Residues: CASTWGRPGELFF.

V usage is TRBV7-6 and J usage is TRBJ2-7; 9 positions agree with TRBD1. V gave up 5 bases and J gave up 1 base; unmatched junction bases: 15. Germline V gene sequence: CDR1 SGHVS, CDR2 FNYEAQ. CDR3 length: 18 residues. The CDR3 loop is CASSPYSTGGAGSYEQYF. The CDR3 bases are TGTGCCAGCAGCCCATATTCAACAGGGGGCGCGGGGTCCTACGAGCAGTACTTC.

This clonotype has a count of ten or more. DNA for the CDR3: TGTGCCAGCAGCCAAGATGCAGGGTTTTCCTACGAGCAGTACTTC. Protein: CASSQDAGFSYEQYF. The V gene is TRBV4-2, the J gene TRBJ2-7; weak D call: TRBD1 (5 bases). CDR1 is LGHNA and CDR2 is YNFKEQ in the germline V gene. V was shortened by 0 bases and J by 1 base, with 10 bases between the two germline ends. The CDR3 is 15 residues long.

As to this clonotype: With a much larger clone just one base away, this may be a read error. The chain has TRBV3-1 and TRBJ1-6; D gene unclear. The CDR3 contains 12 residues. V was cut by 6 bases and J by 12 bases, with 12 bases left in between. Germline lookup yields CDR1 LGHDT and CDR2 YNNKEL (reference sequence). CDR3 amino acids: CASSRPGLPLHF. CDR3 nucleotide sequence: TGTGCCAGCAGTAGACCCGGCTTACCCCTCCACTTT.

This clonotype was seen more than once but under ten times. The genes are TRBV29-1 and TRBJ2-7; 7 bases line up with TRBD1. This CDR3 has 13 amino acids. Germline values: CDR1 SQVTM, CDR2 ANQGSEA. With V trimmed by 8 bases and J by 1 base, 8 bases remained unmatched. The CDR3 coding sequence is TGCAGCTTCCGGGACAGTCCATCCTACGAGCAGTACTTC. Residues: CSFRDSPSYEQYF.

The chain has TRBV7-8 and TRBJ2-5; 8 bases line up with TRBD1. V dropped 5 bases and J dropped 1; count of bases not matched to a gene: 12. The CDR3 length is 17 residues. Germline assignment: CDR1 SGHVS and CDR2 FQNEAQ. The CDR3 DNA reads as TGTGCCAGCAGCCACCGGACAGGGCTGAAGGGCCAAGAGACCCAGTACTTC. It translates to CASSHRTGLKGQETQYF. The whole variable domain, filled in from reference TRBV7-8 and TRBJ2-5, reads GAGVSQSPRYKVAKRGQDVALRCDPISGHVSLFWYQQALGQGPEFLTYFQNEAQLDKSGLPSDRFFAERPEGSVSTLKIQRTQQEDSAVYLCASSHRTGLKGQETQYFGPGTRLLVL.

This clonotype occurred many times. A clone one base away is much larger, so this may be a read error. The gene calls are TRBV20-1 and TRBJ2-5; 7 bases agree with TRBD1. Per the germline V gene, CDR1 is DFQATT and CDR2 is SNEGSKA (reference sequence). V was clipped by 1 base and J by 3 bases; unmatched bases: 2. The CDR3 length is 13 residues. CDR3 in amino acids: CSARGGTEETQYF. The CDR3 bases are TGCAGTGCTAGAGGAGGGACAGAAGAGACCCAGTACTTC.

The J gene is TRBJ1-1, the V gene TRBV2; D is uncertain. This CDR3 contains 14 residues. V was pared by 4 bases and J by 1 base, with 10 bases between. Germline CDR1 reads SNHLY; CDR2 reads FYNNEI. The CDR3 DNA follows: TGTGCCAGCAGTGTTAGGGCGCAGAACACTGAAGCTTTCTTT. This codes for CASSVRAQNTEAFF.

This clonotype appeared a few times. This chain connects TRBV20-1 to TRBJ2-2, with D perhaps TRBD2 (6 bases). Germline lookup yields CDR1 DFQATT and CDR2 SNEGSKA (reference sequence). This CDR3 has 14 amino acids. V was shortened by 2 bases and J by 5 bases, with 12 bases between the two germline ends. CDR3 in DNA: TGCAGTGCTAGACCTCCTGGGGGGACCGGGGAGCTGTTTTTT. Translation gives CSARPPGGTGELFF.

The chain employs TRBV20-1 and TRBJ2-1; 9 bases are shared with TRBD2. Germline CDR1 reads DFQATT; CDR2 reads SNEGSKA (reference sequence). The V segment lost 6 bases and the J segment 6 bases; nucleotides outside the gene matches: 12. The CDR3 sequence is 15 residues long. The DNA of the CDR3 is TGCAGTGCCCCGATCCGGGCGGGGGGGGCCAATGAGCAGTTCTTC. Residues: CSAPIRAGGANEQFF.

This sequence joins TRBV11-2 and TRBJ2-3; 9 bases are shared with TRBD2. CDR3 length: 16 residues. The V gene's germline CDR1 is SGHAT and CDR2 FQNNGV. V lost 3 bases to trimming and J lost 2 bases; unmatched junction nucleotides: 6. The chain's CDR3 is CASSFVAGAYTDTQYF. The CDR3 coding sequence is TGTGCCAGCAGCTTCGTAGCGGGGGCGTACACAGATACGCAGTATTTT.

The chain uses TRBV5-4 and TRBJ2-5, with a weak D call TRBD1 (5 bases). Per germline, CDR1 SGHNT and CDR2 YYREEE (reference sequence). V was trimmed by 2 bases and J by 4 bases, leaving 15 bases between them. The length of the CDR3 is 15 residues. The CDR3 protein is CASSFPDRNLETQYF. CDR3 sequence (DNA): TGTGCCAGCAGCTTCCCCGACAGAAACCTAGAGACCCAGTACTTC.